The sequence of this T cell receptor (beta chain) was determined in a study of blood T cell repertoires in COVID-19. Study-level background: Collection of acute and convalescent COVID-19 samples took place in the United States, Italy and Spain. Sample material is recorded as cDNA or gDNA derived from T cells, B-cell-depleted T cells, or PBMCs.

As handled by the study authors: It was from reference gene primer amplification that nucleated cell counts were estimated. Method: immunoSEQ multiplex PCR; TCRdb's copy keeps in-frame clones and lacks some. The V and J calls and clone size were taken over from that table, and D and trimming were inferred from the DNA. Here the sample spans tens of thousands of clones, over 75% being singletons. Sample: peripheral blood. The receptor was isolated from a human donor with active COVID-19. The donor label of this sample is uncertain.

This CDR3 is CASSFSRDRGNIQYF. CDR3 DNA: TGTGCCAGCAGTTTTTCCCGGGACAGGGGTAACATTCAGTACTTC. V usage is TRBV6-5 and J usage is TRBJ2-4, with 10 bases aligning to TRBD1. V gave up 4 bases and J gave up 7 bases; unmatched junction bases: 7. The CDR3 sequence is 15 residues long. Germline CDR1 and CDR2: MNHEY and SVGAGI.